This T cell receptor beta chain was recovered during a study of Graves' ophthalmopathy and Graves' hyperthyroidism. Study-level information: No treatment had been given when peripheral blood was collected at initial diagnosis. Whole-study findings and limits: The authors also found most expanded thyroid clonotypes above 0.001 frequency in blood.

In this sample, this clonotype turned up many times. Its antigen is not known. The CDR3 extends over 17 amino acids. Trimming stripped 1 base from V and 0 bases from J, with 13 bases between. CDR1 MDHEN and CDR2 SYDVKM come from the germline V gene. Amplified material comprised TCR beta CDR3 regions derived from RNA transcripts. RT-PCR with HTBI primers came first, then second-round multiplex PCR. TCRdb processed the multiplex PCR reads anew with MiXCR; each CDR3 protein has one entry. The data show under 200,000 distinct CDR3 sequences, over 35% seen once. The sample taken for sequencing was peripheral blood. The chain couples TRBV28 to TRBJ1-5, with D maybe TRBD1 (5 bases). The clonotype comes from a woman aged 40 to 55 with Graves' ophthalmopathy. CDR3 residues: CASSLYPRQNSNQPQHF. The CDR3 DNA follows: TGTGCCAGCAGTTTATATCCGCGACAGAATAGCAATCAGCCCCAGCATTTT.